This passage covers 20 T cell receptor beta chains from one sample sequenced in a study of blood T cell repertoires in COVID-19. Method: immunoSEQ multiplex PCR; TCRdb's copy keeps in-frame clones and lacks some. The repertoire holds 300,000 or so clones, about nine tenths seen once, with under 3.5% in the top ten. Sequencing was carried out using peripheral blood. The origin of the receptors is a woman in her thirties with COVID-19, enrolled during active disease.

This chain uses TRBV2 with TRBJ1-2; 10 nucleotides line up with TRBD1. V shed 0 bases, J shed 0 bases, and the junction held 10 bases outside the gene matches. CDR3 length: 19 residues. Looked up from germline, CDR1 is SNHLY and CDR2 is FYNNEI. CDR3 protein: CASSEAWRGQGLTNYGYTF. DNA for the CDR3: TGTGCCAGCAGTGAAGCGTGGCGGGGACAGGGGCTGACTAACTATGGCTACACCTTC.

This clone was seen only a few times. The V gene is TRBV30, the J gene TRBJ2-2; 9 bases are a match to TRBD2. The germline CDR1 and CDR2 sequences are GTSNPN and SVGIG (reference sequence). The CDR3 sequence is 18 residues long. The J segment lost 5 bases and the V segment lost 0 bases, leaving 13 bases of the junction unmatched. CDR3 bases: TGTGCCTGGAGTGTAAGGGTCAGCGGACTAGCGATAACCGGGGAGCTGTTTTTT. It translates to CAWSVRVSGLAITGELFF. Drawing the rest from reference TRBV30 and TRBJ2-2, the complete variable domain is SQTIHQWPATLVQPVGSPLSLECTVEGTSNPNLYWYRQAAGRGLQLLFYSVGIGQISSEVPQNLSASRPQDRQFILSSKKLLLSDSGFYLCAWSVRVSGLAITGELFFGEGSRLTVL.

This rearrangement joins TRBV7-9 to TRBJ1-1; perhaps TRBD1 as D (6 bases). The length of the CDR3 is 13 residues. Germline CDR1 and CDR2: SEHNR and FQNEAQ (reference sequence). V was cut by 5 bases and J by 1 base, with 8 bases left in between. CDR3 loop: CASSKQGNTEAFF. CDR3 coding DNA: TGTGCCAGCAGCAAACAGGGGAACACTGAAGCTTTCTTT.

This clone was recorded once. J is TRBJ1-5 and V is TRBV6-1; D is perhaps TRBD1 (6 bases). The CDR3 runs 16 residues. CDR1 is MNHNS, CDR2 SASEGT, per germline. V lost 3 bases and J lost 3, with 15 bases in between. CDR3 loop: CASSELDSLYNQPQHF. CDR3 bases: TGTGCCAGCAGTGAGCTGGACAGCCTCTACAATCAGCCCCAGCATTTT.

V usage is TRBV2 and J usage is TRBJ2-5; a possible D gene is TRBD2 (6 bases). CDR3 size: 15 residues. The germline V and J ends were trimmed by 6 bases and 5 bases, with 19 bases remaining between them. Germline CDR1 is SNHLY and CDR2 is FYNNEI. The CDR3 reads CASRGGASWGETQYF. The CDR3 DNA is TGTGCCAGCAGGGGAGGCGCCTCCTGGGGGGAGACCCAGTACTTC.

A remark on this clone: The same CDR3 arises from other DNA sequences in this sample as well. The V call is TRBV10-3, the J call TRBJ1-1; TRBD1 aligns across 8 bases. After removal of 4 bases from V and 0 bases from J, the junction contained 1 base not matched to a gene. Germline values: CDR1 ENHRY, CDR2 SYGVKD. This CDR3 comprises 14 residues. In DNA, the CDR3 is TGTGCCATCAGTGGACAGGGGTTGAACACTGAAGCTTTCTTT. This sequence encodes CAISGQGLNTEAFF.

The chain combines TRBV5-4 with TRBJ1-1; tentatively, D is TRBD1 (5 bases). The CDR3 is 13 residues long. Between the trimmed V and J ends, which lost 4 bases and 1 base, there was a span of 8 bases. Germline V CDR1 and CDR2: SGHNT, YYREEE (reference sequence). The CDR3 DNA is TGTGCCAGCAGCGGGGGGACGAACACTGAAGCTTTCTTT. Translating it yields CASSGGTNTEAFF.

This clone was seen once. J is TRBJ1-4 and V is TRBV19; possible D gene TRBD1, 6 bases. Germline V lookup: CDR1 LNHDA, CDR2 SQIVND (reference sequence). Trimming left V 4 bases short and J 5 bases short, with 17 bases between. The CDR3 length is 16 residues. CDR3 DNA sequence: TGTGCCAGTAGTAGATACCAGGGGACCGCGAATGAAAAACTGTTTTTT. As protein: CASSRYQGTANEKLFF.

This clone was found once. V is TRBV7-2 and J is TRBJ2-1; 10 positions agree with TRBD2. Per the germline V gene, CDR1 is SGHTA and CDR2 is FQGNSA. This CDR3 is 18 amino acids long. V was pared by 4 bases and J by 0 bases, with 9 bases of the junction left unmatched. The CDR3 coding sequence is TGTGCCAGCAGCTCCGGACTAGCGGAGGTGTCCTCCTACAATGAGCAGTTCTTC. Protein: CASSSGLAEVSSYNEQFF. The full variable domain, completed using reference TRBV7-2 and TRBJ2-1, is GAGVSQSPSNKVTEKGKDVELRCDPISGHTALYWYRQSLGQGLEFLIYFQGNSAPDKSGLPSDRFSAERTGGSVSTLTIQRTQQEDSAVYLCASSSGLAEVSSYNEQFFGPGTRLTVL.

This chain uses TRBV27 with TRBJ1-2, with D possibly TRBD1 on 6 matching bases. Germline CDR1 and CDR2: MNHEY and SMNVEV (reference sequence). The CDR3 is made up of 16 amino acids. The V end was cut by 4 bases, the J end by 0 bases, with 15 bases between. This chain's CDR3 is CASSWSAGAANYGYTF. CDR3 nucleotide sequence: TGTGCCAGCAGTTGGTCGGCAGGGGCGGCTAACTATGGCTACACCTTC.

This rearrangement joins TRBV11-2 to TRBJ1-2; D perhaps matches TRBD1 (6 bases). CDR3 length: 14 amino acids. Germline lookup yields CDR1 SGHAT and CDR2 FQNNGV. Trimming shortened V by 0 bases and J by 5 bases, and 10 bases separated the two germline ends. The CDR3 DNA reads TGTGCCAGCAGCTTAGAGAGGGGGATTTATGGCTACACCTTC. Amino acids: CASSLERGIYGYTF.

The chain uses TRBV7-9 and TRBJ1-2, with D unclear. The CDR3 length is 12 residues. Trimming removed 7 bases from V and 5 bases from J, with 11 bases in between. Germline V lookup: CDR1 SEHNR, CDR2 FQNEAQ (reference sequence). CDR3 in amino acids: CASKQTDYGYTF. DNA of the CDR3: TGTGCCAGCAAACAGACGGATTATGGCTACACCTTC.

This rearrangement joins TRBV19 to TRBJ2-1, with D possibly matching TRBD2 (6 bases). The CDR3 is 13 amino acids. V lost 9 bases and J 2 bases, leaving 11 bases between the germline ends. The germline V gene has CDR1 LNHDA and CDR2 SQIVND (reference sequence). In DNA form, the CDR3 reads TGTGCCAGATCGACGGGGGCCTACAATGAGCAGTTCTTC. Translated: CARSTGAYNEQFF.

V and J are TRBV7-8 and TRBJ2-2, with 9 bases lining up with TRBD2. Germline loops: CDR1 SGHVS, CDR2 FQNEAQ. This CDR3 comprises 16 residues. The V and J ends lost 5 bases and 6 bases, in that order; junction bases with no gene match: 10. The CDR3 here is CASSRQTSGLAGELFF. Written as DNA, the CDR3 is TGTGCCAGCAGCCGTCAGACTAGCGGTCTGGCCGGGGAGCTGTTTTTT.

The chain links TRBV7-3 to TRBJ2-3, with TRBD1 matching over 7 bases. The germline gives CDR1 SGHTA, CDR2 FQGTGA. The CDR3 totals 15 residues. The V segment lost 5 bases and the J segment 2 bases; nucleotides outside the gene matches: 7. This CDR3 reads CASSPIGQDTDTQYF. The CDR3 nucleotides read TGTGCCAGCAGCCCGATAGGACAGGACACAGATACGCAGTATTTT.

This sequence joins TRBV6-5 and TRBJ2-3; D is unresolved. Germline CDR1 reads MNHEY; CDR2 reads SVGAGI. Trimming left V 5 bases short and J 0 bases short, with 12 bases between. The CDR3 is made up of 15 amino acids. CDR3 loop: CASSPAALSTDTQYF. DNA of the CDR3: TGTGCCAGCAGTCCCGCGGCCCTTAGCACAGATACGCAGTATTTT.

The rearrangement joins TRBV7-9 to TRBJ1-3; TRBD1 matches at 12 bases. Germline V gives CDR1 SEHNR, CDR2 FQNEAQ (reference sequence). The junction had 11 bases not matched to a gene; V was cut back by 5 bases and J by 0 bases. The CDR3 has 19 amino acids. The CDR3 here is CASSPSGQGAVHSGNTIYF. The CDR3 DNA follows: TGTGCCAGCAGCCCCTCGGGACAGGGGGCCGTTCACTCTGGAAACACCATATATTTT.

This clone was observed once. In DNA form, the CDR3 reads TGTGCCAGCAGCCCCTGGACTAGCGGGCCCCAAAGCTCCTACAATGAGCAGTTCTTC. It translates to CASSPWTSGPQSSYNEQFF. The chain carries TRBV5-4 and TRBJ2-1; TRBD2 matches at 11 bases. CDR1 is SGHNT and CDR2 is YYREEE in the germline V gene (reference sequence). The J segment lost 0 bases and the V segment lost 4 bases, leaving 12 bases of the junction unmatched. The CDR3 extends over 19 amino acids.

The V gene is TRBV19, the J gene TRBJ2-5, with a tentative D call TRBD2 (5 bases). Germline assignment: CDR1 LNHDA and CDR2 SQIVND (reference sequence). The CDR3 spans 14 residues. Trimming removed 2 bases from V and 4 bases from J, with 11 bases in between. This CDR3 reads CASSIRLALETQYF. As DNA, the CDR3 is TGTGCCAGTAGTATAAGGCTAGCTTTAGAGACCCAGTACTTC.

V gene TRBV4-1 combines with J gene TRBJ1-1; no definite D call. V was trimmed by 1 base and J by 6 bases, leaving 12 bases between them. This CDR3 has 14 amino acids. Germline CDR1 and CDR2: MGHRA and YSYEKL. CDR3 nucleotides: TGCGCCAGCAGCCAAGTGGGAGGGAGACCTGAAGCTTTCTTT. This sequence encodes CASSQVGGRPEAFF.